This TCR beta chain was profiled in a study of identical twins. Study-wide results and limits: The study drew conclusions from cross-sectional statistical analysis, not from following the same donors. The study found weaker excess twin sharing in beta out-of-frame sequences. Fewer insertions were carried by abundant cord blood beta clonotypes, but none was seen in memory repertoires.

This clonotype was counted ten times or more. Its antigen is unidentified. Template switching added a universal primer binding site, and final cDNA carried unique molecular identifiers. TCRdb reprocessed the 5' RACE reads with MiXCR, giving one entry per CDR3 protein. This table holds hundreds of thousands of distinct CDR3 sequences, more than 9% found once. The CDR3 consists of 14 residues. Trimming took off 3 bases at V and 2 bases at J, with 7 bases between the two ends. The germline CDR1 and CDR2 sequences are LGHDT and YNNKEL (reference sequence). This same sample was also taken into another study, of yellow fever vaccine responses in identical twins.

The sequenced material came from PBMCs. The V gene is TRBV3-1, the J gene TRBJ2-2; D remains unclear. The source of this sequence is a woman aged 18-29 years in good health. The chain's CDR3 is CASSQGGNTGELFF. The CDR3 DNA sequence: TGTGCCAGCAGCCAGGGCGGTAACACCGGGGAGCTGTTTTTT. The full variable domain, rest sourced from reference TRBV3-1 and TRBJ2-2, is DTAVSQTPKYLVTQMGNDKSIKCEQNLGHDTMYWYKQDSKKFLKIMFSYNNKELIINETVPNRFSPKSPDKAHLNLHINSLELGDSAVYFCASSQGGNTGELFFGEGSRLTVL.